The 18 T cell receptor beta chains in this list originate from one sample, sequenced in a study of vaccination effects on CD4 cells after COVID-19. Antigen specificity for these receptors is unknown. The assay was immunoSEQ multiplex PCR, and TCRdb's table has in-frame clones only and misses some. The sample lists fewer than 60,000 clones, approximately 72% occurring once. Cells that had been cultured for 9 to 10 days were the source of isolated CD4+ T cells. Subjects were given two BNT162b2 or mRNA-1273 vaccine doses. The sequencing here drew on CD4+ T cells from PBMCs cultured without peptide, taken after COVID-19 vaccination. The receptor source for this set is a human donor who received a COVID-19 vaccine.

DNA for the CDR3: TGTGCCAGCAGTTTAAGTGATGGACCCCTCCACTTT. Its protein is CASSLSDGPLHF. The chain employs TRBV12-3 or TRBV12-4 and TRBJ1-6, with D uncertain. The ends were cut back, 2 bases at V and 12 bases at J, with 8 bases in the middle. This CDR3 contains 12 residues.

The genes are TRBV5-1 and TRBJ2-7; 8 nucleotides agree with TRBD2. Germline V CDR1 and CDR2: SGHRS, YFSETQ. J was trimmed by 7 bases and V by 3 bases; bases with no gene match: 6. The CDR3 runs to 13 residues. The DNA of the CDR3 is TGCGCCAGCAGCTCGGGAGGGCCGAGGGAGCAGTACTTC. Its protein is CASSSGGPREQYF.

The chain recombines TRBV25-1 with TRBJ1-6, with TRBD1 matching over 10 bases. CDR1 is MGHDK and CDR2 is SYGVNS in the germline V gene. The V segment lost 7 bases and the J segment 9 bases; nucleotides outside the gene matches: 6. The CDR3 is 14 amino acids. The CDR3 coding sequence is TGTGCCAGCACCGGACAGGGGGTGGTTTCACCCCTCCACTTT. It translates to CASTGQGVVSPLHF.

V is TRBV19 and J is TRBJ1-6, with no clear D. CDR3 length equals 14 residues. In germline, CDR1 is LNHDA, CDR2 SQIVND (reference sequence). V lost 8 bases, J lost 8 bases, and 16 bases lay in between. In nucleotides, the CDR3 is TGTGCCAGTGGCTCCGGGAACCTTGATTCACCCCTCCACTTT. As protein: CASGSGNLDSPLHF.

V usage is TRBV4-3 and J usage is TRBJ2-7; weak D call: TRBD1 (6 bases). With 0 bases removed from V and 0 bases from J, the gap between germline ends came to 18 bases. CDR3 size: 18 residues. From germline, CDR1 is LGHNA and CDR2 YSLEER. The CDR3 here is CASSQDLRTGKRSYEQYF. The CDR3 nucleotides read TGCGCCAGCAGCCAAGATCTCCGCACAGGGAAGCGCTCCTACGAGCAGTACTTC.

The rearrangement joins TRBV15 to TRBJ2-3, with 12 bases aligning to TRBD2. The germline gives CDR1 LNHNV, CDR2 YYDKDF (reference sequence). The CDR3 is 17 amino acids. V was pared by 3 bases and J by 0 bases, with 4 bases of the junction left unmatched. CDR3 in amino acids: CATSRGTSGHSTDTQYF. CDR3 DNA sequence: TGTGCCACCAGCAGGGGGACTAGCGGGCATAGCACAGATACGCAGTATTTT. The full variable domain, completed using reference TRBV15 and TRBJ2-3, is DAMVIQNPRYQVTQFGKPVTLSCSQTLNHNVMYWYQQKSSQAPKLLFHYYDKDFNNEADTPDNFQSRRPNTSFCFLDIRSPGLGDTAMYLCATSRGTSGHSTDTQYFGPGTRLTVL.

This clone occurred a few times. This chain joins TRBV7-6 and TRBJ1-2; the match to TRBD1 covers 8 bases. There are 16 residues in the CDR3. Germline V CDR1 and CDR2: SGHVS, FNYEAQ. Trimming cost V 5 bases and J 8 bases; bases outside gene matches: 16. The CDR3 nucleotides read TGTGCCAGCAGCCCAATAGCCCTAGGACAGGGCAGGGGCTACACCTTC. Residues: CASSPIALGQGRGYTF.

The V call is TRBV3-1 (or the pseudogene TRBV3-2), the J call TRBJ1-3, with D perhaps matching TRBD1 (5 bases). CDR1 and CDR2 (germline): LGHDT, YNNKEL (reference sequence). The CDR3 has 15 amino acids. The ends were cut back, 4 bases at V and 1 base at J, with 11 bases in the middle. CDR3 bases: TGTGCCAGCAGCCTGGACATGGTTTCTGGAAACACCATATATTTT. Translation gives CASSLDMVSGNTIYF.

The rearrangement uses TRBV7-8 and TRBJ1-1, with 7 bases that match TRBD1. The V gene's germline CDR1 is SGHVS and CDR2 FQNEAQ. The CDR3 consists of 15 residues. After removal of 5 bases from V and 0 bases from J, the junction contained 6 bases not matched to a gene. The CDR3 nucleotides read TGTGCCAGCAGCCGGGGGCAGGGGGTGAACACTGAAGCTTTCTTT. This codes for CASSRGQGVNTEAFF.

The V and J genes are TRBV24-1 and TRBJ2-3, with 10 nucleotides matching TRBD1. With V trimmed by 3 bases and J by 4 bases, 9 bases remained unmatched. This CDR3 is 17 amino acids long. Germline CDR1 reads KGHDR; CDR2 reads SFDVKD. In nucleotides, the CDR3 is TGTGCCACCAGTGATGTTTGGGGACAGGGGATCGCAGATACGCAGTATTTT. Amino acids: CATSDVWGQGIADTQYF.

This chain uses TRBV3-1 (or the pseudogene TRBV3-2) with TRBJ1-2; D is possibly TRBD1 (5 bases). Looked up from germline, CDR1 is LGHDT and CDR2 is YNNKEL (reference sequence). The ends were cut back, 7 bases at V and 4 bases at J, with 19 bases in the middle. This CDR3 is 15 amino acids long. The CDR3: CASTSKGIRSYGYTF. The CDR3 coding sequence is TGTGCCAGCACCTCCAAGGGGATACGGTCCTATGGCTACACCTTC.

CDR3 coding DNA: TGTGCCAGCGGCACCGGAGGCGGACCCTCCTACGAGCAGTACTTC. Protein product: CASGTGGGPSYEQYF. This chain connects TRBV28 to TRBJ2-7; the D gene is possibly TRBD2 (5 bases). Looked up from germline, CDR1 is MDHEN and CDR2 is SYDVKM. V was trimmed by 8 bases and J by 0 bases, leaving 17 bases between them. The CDR3 length is 15 residues.

The chain carries TRBV7-9 and TRBJ1-1; 9 bases agree with TRBD1. Germline trimming cut 1 base from V and 0 bases from J; bases unmatched to any gene: 9. From germline, CDR1 is SEHNR and CDR2 FQNEAQ (reference sequence). CDR3 length: 18 residues. The CDR3 DNA reads TGTGCCAGCAGCTTAGGGGCAATGAACAGGGGGCTGAACACTGAAGCTTTCTTT. This gives the protein CASSLGAMNRGLNTEAFF.

The gene calls are TRBV19 and TRBJ1-6; TRBD1 might be the D (5 bases). This CDR3 comprises 15 residues. V lost 3 bases, J lost 7 bases, and 13 bases lay in between. Germline lookup yields CDR1 LNHDA and CDR2 SQIVND (reference sequence). Here the CDR3 DNA reads TGTGCCAGTAGTATCGGGGCAGCGCTCAATTCACCCCTCCACTTT. Translating gives CASSIGAALNSPLHF.

This rearrangement joins TRBV11-2 to TRBJ2-7, with 14 bases that match TRBD2. The length of the CDR3 is 15 residues. CDR1 and CDR2 from the germline V gene are SGHAT and FQNNGV. V trimming: 5 bases; J trimming: 4 bases; junction bases outside the gene matches: 4. The CDR3 here is CASSRLAGGKYEQYF. CDR3 DNA sequence: TGTGCCAGCAGCCGACTAGCGGGAGGGAAATACGAGCAGTACTTC.

This clone was detected a few times. This rearrangement joins TRBV19 to TRBJ2-5; the D is unclear. This CDR3 contains 13 residues. V was shortened by 6 bases and J by 1 base, with 9 bases between the two germline ends. The germline V gene encodes CDR1 LNHDA and CDR2 SQIVND (reference sequence). In nucleotides, the CDR3 is TGTGCCAGTAGGGTAACAGCCCAAGAGACCCAGTACTTC. Its protein is CASRVTAQETQYF.

Only a few counts were recorded for this clone. The chain has TRBV11-2 and TRBJ2-1; D is ambiguous. Trimming took 4 bases from V and 2 from J, leaving 9 bases between them. Germline V lookup: CDR1 SGHAT, CDR2 FQNNGV. The CDR3 extends over 14 amino acids. CDR3 region: CASSSLIAYNEQFF. The CDR3 DNA reads as TGTGCCAGCAGCTCCCTGATTGCCTACAATGAGCAGTTCTTC.

There are a few counts of this clone. V and J are TRBV7-2 and TRBJ2-2, with 13 bases that match TRBD2. CDR1 SGHTA and CDR2 FQGNSA come from the germline V gene. The CDR3 runs 17 residues. V lost 5 bases to trimming and J lost 3 bases; unmatched junction nucleotides: 6. The CDR3 region has the DNA TGTGCCAGCAGCCTAGGGACTAGCGGGACCTACACCGGGGAGCTGTTTTTT. Its protein is CASSLGTSGTYTGELFF.